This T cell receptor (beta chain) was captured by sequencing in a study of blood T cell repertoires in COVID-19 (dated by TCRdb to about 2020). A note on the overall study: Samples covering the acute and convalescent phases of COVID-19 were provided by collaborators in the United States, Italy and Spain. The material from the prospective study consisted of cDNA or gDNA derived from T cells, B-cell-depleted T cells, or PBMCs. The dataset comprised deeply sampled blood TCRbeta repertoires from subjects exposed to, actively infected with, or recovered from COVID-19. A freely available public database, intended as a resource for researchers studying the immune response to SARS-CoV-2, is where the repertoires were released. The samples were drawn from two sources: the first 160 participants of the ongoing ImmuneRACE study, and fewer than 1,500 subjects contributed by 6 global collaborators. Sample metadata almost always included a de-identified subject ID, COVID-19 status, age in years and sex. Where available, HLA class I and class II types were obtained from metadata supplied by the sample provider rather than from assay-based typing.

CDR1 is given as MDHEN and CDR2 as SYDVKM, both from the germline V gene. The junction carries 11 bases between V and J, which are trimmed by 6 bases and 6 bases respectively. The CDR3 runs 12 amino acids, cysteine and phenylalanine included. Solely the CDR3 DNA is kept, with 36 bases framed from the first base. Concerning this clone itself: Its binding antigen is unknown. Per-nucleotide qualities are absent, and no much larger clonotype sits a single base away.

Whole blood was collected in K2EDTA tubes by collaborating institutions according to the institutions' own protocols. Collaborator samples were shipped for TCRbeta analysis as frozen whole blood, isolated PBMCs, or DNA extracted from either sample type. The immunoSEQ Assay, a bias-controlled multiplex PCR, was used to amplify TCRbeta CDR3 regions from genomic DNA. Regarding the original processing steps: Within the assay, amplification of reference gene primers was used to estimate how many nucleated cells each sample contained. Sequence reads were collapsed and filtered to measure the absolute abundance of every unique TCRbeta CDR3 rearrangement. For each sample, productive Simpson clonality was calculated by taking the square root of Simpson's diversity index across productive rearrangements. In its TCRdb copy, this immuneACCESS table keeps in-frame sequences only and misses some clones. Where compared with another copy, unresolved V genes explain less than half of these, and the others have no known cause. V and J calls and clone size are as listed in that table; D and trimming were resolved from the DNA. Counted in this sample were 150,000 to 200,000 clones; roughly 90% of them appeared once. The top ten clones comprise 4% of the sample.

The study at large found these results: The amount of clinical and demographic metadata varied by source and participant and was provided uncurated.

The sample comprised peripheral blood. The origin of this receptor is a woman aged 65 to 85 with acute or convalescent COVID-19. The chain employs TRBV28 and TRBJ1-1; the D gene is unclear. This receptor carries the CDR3 CASRRAVAEAFF. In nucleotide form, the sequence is TGTGCCAGCAGGAGGGCAGTCGCTGAAGCTTTCTTT.